This TCR beta chain comes out of a study of OX40 agonist ivuxolimab in advanced cancers. Overall study context: Averaging 60 years in age, with a range of roughly 23 to 85, the cohort was approximately 83% male.

Some clones are missing from TCRdb's copy, which holds only in-frame ones; the method was immunoSEQ multiplex PCR. Of tens of thousands of clones listed, 70% to 90% are singletons. Regarding the study as a whole: Expanded clones were, on average, more numerous in CD8+ T cells than in CD4+.

Germline V gene data show CDR1 as MNHEY and CDR2 as SVGAGI. Trimming shortened V by 10 bases and J by 4 bases, and 14 bases separated the two germline ends. The CDR3 has 14 amino acids. To note about this clone: Antigen: not known.

The input for sequencing was CD4+ or CD8+ T cells sorted from blood, taken in a trial of the OX40 agonist ivuxolimab. This chain joins TRBV6-5 and TRBJ1-6, with D perhaps matching TRBD1 (6 bases). The sequence was collected from an adult with an advanced solid tumor such as melanoma, head and neck, liver or kidney cancer. The CDR3 DNA is TGTGCCACATCCAGGACAGATTATAATTCACCCCTCCACTTT. Encoded protein: CATSRTDYNSPLHF.